This record concerns one T cell receptor beta chain sequence. The germline CDR1 and CDR2 sequences are MGHRA and YSYEKL. Trimming cost V 5 bases and J 8 bases; bases outside gene matches: 7. The CDR3 extends over 15 amino acids. Profiling relied on immunoSEQ multiplex PCR, and the TCRdb table lists in-frame clones only, not all of them. Counted here are around 80,000 clones, around 91% occurring once; the ten biggest clones make up about 0.38%. The data were obtained in a study of technical replicates of blood from a few donors. The specimen sequenced was T cells isolated from PBMCs. The origin of this receptor is a human donor in good health. V is TRBV4-1 and J is TRBJ2-2, with TRBD2 matching 11 bases. DNA of the CDR3: TGCGCCAGCAGCAATAGACTAGCGGGACGAGGGGAGCTGTTTTTT. It encodes CASSNRLAGRGELFF.